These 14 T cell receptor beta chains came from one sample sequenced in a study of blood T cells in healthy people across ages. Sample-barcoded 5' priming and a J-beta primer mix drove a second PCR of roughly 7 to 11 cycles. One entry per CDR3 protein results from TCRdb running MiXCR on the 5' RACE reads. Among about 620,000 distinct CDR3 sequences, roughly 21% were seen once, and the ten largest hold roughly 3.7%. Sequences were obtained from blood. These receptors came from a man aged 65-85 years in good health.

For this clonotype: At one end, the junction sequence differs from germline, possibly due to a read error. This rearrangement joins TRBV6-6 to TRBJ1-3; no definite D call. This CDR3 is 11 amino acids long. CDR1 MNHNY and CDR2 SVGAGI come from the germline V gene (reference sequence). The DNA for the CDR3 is TGTGCCAGCAGTTCTGAAAACACCATATATTTT. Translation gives CASSSENTIYF.

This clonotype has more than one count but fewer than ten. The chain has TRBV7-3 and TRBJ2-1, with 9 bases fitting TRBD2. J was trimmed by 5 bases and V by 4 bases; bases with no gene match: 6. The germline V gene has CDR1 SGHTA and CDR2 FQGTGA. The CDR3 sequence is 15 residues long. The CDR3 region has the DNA TGTGCCAGCAGCTCCCGTAGCGGGAGCGACAATGAGCAGTTCTTC. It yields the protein CASSSRSGSDNEQFF.

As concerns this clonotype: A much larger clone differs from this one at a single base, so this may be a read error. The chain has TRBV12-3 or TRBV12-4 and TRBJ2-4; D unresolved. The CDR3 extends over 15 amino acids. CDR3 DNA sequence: TGTGCCGGCAGTTTAAATCTCCTAGCCAAAAACATTCAGTACTTC. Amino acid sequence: CAGSLNLLAKNIQYF.

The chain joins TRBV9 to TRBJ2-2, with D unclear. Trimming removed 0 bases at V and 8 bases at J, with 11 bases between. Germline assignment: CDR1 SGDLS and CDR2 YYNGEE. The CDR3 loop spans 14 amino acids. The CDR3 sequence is CASSVDSEVGELFF. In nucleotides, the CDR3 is TGTGCCAGCAGCGTAGACAGTGAAGTGGGGGAGCTGTTTTTT.

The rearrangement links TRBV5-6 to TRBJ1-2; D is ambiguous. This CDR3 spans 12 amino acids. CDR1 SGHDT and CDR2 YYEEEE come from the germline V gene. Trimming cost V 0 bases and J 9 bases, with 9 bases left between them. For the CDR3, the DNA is TGTGCCAGCAGCTTGGCCCCGGGTCGCTACACCTTC. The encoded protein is CASSLAPGRYTF.

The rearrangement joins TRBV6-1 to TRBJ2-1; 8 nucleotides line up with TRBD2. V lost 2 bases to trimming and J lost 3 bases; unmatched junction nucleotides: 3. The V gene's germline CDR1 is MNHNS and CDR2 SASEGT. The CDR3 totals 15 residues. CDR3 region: CASSELAGLYNEQFF. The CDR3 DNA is TGTGCCAGCAGTGAACTAGCGGGCCTCTACAATGAGCAGTTCTTC.

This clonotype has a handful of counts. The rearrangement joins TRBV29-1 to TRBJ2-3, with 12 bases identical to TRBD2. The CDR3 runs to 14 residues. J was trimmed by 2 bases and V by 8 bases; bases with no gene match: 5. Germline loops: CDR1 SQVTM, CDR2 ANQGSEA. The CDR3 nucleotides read TGCAGCTTGCGACTAGCGGGAGCCACAGATACGCAGTATTTT. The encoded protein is CSLRLAGATDTQYF.

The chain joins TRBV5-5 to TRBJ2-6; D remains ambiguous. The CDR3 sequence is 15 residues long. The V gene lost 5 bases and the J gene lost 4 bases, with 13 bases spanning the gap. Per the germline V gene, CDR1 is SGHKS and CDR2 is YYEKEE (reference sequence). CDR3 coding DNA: TGTGCCAGCAGTTTAAGGATTCCCGGGGCCAACGTCCTGACTTTC. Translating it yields CASSLRIPGANVLTF.

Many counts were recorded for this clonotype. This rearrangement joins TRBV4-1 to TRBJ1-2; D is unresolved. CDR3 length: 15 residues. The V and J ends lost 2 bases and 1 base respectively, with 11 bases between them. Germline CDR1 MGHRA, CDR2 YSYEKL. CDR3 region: CASSQSPGLNYGYTF. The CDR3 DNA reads TGCGCCAGCAGCCAAAGCCCGGGTCTTAACTATGGCTACACCTTC.

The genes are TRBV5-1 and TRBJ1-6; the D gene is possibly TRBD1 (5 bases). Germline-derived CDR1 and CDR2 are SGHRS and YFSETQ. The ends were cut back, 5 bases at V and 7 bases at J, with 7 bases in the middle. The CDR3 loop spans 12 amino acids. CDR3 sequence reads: CASRGENSPLHF. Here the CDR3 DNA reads TGCGCCAGCAGGGGGGAGAATTCACCCCTCCACTTT.

The CDR3 spells CASSLGASGRTSYEQYF. Here the CDR3 DNA reads TGTGCCAGCAGCTTAGGGGCTAGCGGGAGAACCTCCTACGAGCAGTACTTC. The V and J genes are TRBV7-9 and TRBJ2-7; the match to TRBD2 covers 10 bases. Germline CDR1 reads SEHNR; CDR2 reads FQNEAQ (reference sequence). CDR3 length equals 17 residues. V shed 1 base, J shed 0 bases, and the junction held 6 bases outside the gene matches.

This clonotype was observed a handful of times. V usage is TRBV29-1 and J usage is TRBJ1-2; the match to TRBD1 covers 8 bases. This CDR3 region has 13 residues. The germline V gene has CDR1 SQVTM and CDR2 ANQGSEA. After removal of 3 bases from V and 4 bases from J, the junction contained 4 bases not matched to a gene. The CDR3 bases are TGCAGCGTTGAGGACAGGGTTCCCTATGGCTACACCTTC. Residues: CSVEDRVPYGYTF.

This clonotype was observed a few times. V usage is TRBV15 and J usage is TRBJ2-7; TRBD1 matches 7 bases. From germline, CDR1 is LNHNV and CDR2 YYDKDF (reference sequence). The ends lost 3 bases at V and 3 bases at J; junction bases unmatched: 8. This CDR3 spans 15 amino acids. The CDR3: CATSSDPGQNYEQYF. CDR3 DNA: TGTGCCACCAGCAGCGATCCGGGACAGAACTACGAGCAGTACTTC.

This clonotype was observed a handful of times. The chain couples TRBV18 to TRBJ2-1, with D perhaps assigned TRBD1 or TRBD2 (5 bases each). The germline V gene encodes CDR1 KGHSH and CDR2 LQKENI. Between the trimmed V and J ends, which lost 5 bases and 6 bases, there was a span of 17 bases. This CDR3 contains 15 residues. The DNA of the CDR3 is TGTGCCAGCTCATTATCGGGGCTGCGAGTCAATGAGCAGTTCTTC. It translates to CASSLSGLRVNEQFF.